This T cell receptor beta chain was recorded in a study of T cell changes during pregnancy in multiple sclerosis. The V gene's germline CDR1 is SNHLY and CDR2 FYNNEI. V was trimmed by 5 bases and J by 4 bases, leaving 18 bases between them. This CDR3 spans 15 amino acids. Sequencing used immunoSEQ multiplex PCR; TCRdb keeps in-frame clones, though not all of them. The sample includes tens of thousands of clones, approximately 90% of them seen just once. The TCR sequence derives from a female donor in good health, enrolled as a control in a pregnancy study. The J gene is TRBJ2-7, the V gene TRBV2, with a tentative D call TRBD1 (5 bases). Source: peripheral blood, taken in the third trimester of pregnancy. The CDR3 DNA reads as TGTGCCAGCAGTACCCTAGGGGCTAGTTTGTACGAGCAGTACTTC. This translates into CASSTLGASLYEQYF. The variable domain in full, with the rest retrieved from reference TRBV2 and TRBJ2-7, is EPEVTQTPSHQVTQMGQEVILRCVPISNHLYFYWYRQILGQKVEFLVSFYNNEISEKSEIFDDQFSVERPDGSNFTLKIRSTKLEDSAMYFCASSTLGASLYEQYFGPGTRLTVT.